Listed here are 16 T cell receptor beta chains from one sample, sequenced in a study of CD8 T cells in Susac syndrome. Reverse transcription used about 0.5 to 1 ug RNA and random hexamers. MiXCR, applied by TCRdb to the immunoSEQ multiplex PCR reads, yields one record per CDR3 protein. Altogether about 90,000 distinct CDR3 sequences are present, around 93% being singletons, with the ten largest covering over 0.25%. The material sequenced was CD8+ T cells from PBMCs. The receptors stem from a human donor in good health.

The chain employs TRBV12-3 or TRBV12-4 and TRBJ1-2; D is unresolved. The length of the CDR3 is 14 residues. The V end lost 5 bases, the J end lost 2 bases, and 12 bases lay between the germline ends. The chain's CDR3 is CASSPSARNYGYTF. Here the CDR3 DNA reads TGTGCCAGCAGTCCCTCCGCCAGAAACTATGGCTACACCTTC.

The chain has TRBV7-6 and TRBJ2-1; D is possibly TRBD2 (6 bases). Germline-derived CDR1 and CDR2 are SGHVS and FNYEAQ. The CDR3 loop spans 16 amino acids. V was trimmed by 1 base and J by 5 bases, leaving 15 bases between them. The CDR3 is CASSLVSGLGNNEQFF. The CDR3 coding sequence is TGTGCCAGCAGCTTAGTGTCGGGACTGGGTAACAATGAGCAGTTCTTC. Complete variable domain (other parts from reference TRBV7-6 and TRBJ2-1): GAGVSQSPRYKVTKRGQDVALRCDPISGHVSLYWYRQALGQGPEFLTYFNYEAQQDKSGLPNDRFSAERPEGSISTLTIQRTEQRDSAMYRCASSLVSGLGNNEQFFGPGTRLTVL.

The chain has TRBV29-1 and TRBJ1-1, with D unresolved. V lost 6 bases to trimming and J lost 5 bases, with 7 bases between them. Germline V gene lookup returns CDR1 SQVTM and CDR2 ANQGSEA. This CDR3 spans 10 amino acids. CDR3 amino acids: CSVLWTEAFF. CDR3 coding DNA: TGCAGCGTCCTTTGGACTGAAGCTTTCTTT.

This rearrangement joins TRBV30 to TRBJ2-7; the D is unclear. Germline loops: CDR1 GTSNPN, CDR2 SVGIG (reference sequence). V lost 2 bases and J lost 1, with 6 bases in between. The CDR3 covers 12 residues. CDR3 DNA sequence: TGTGCCTGGAGTCCTATATCCTACGAGCAGTACTTC. Its protein product is CAWSPISYEQYF. The full variable domain, its missing parts supplied by reference TRBV30 and TRBJ2-7, is SQTIHQWPATLVQPVGSPLSLECTVEGTSNPNLYWYRQAAGRGLQLLFYSVGIGQISSEVPQNLSASRPQDRQFILSSKKLLLSDSGFYLCAWSPISYEQYFGPGTRLTVT.

The chain uses TRBV12-3 or TRBV12-4 and TRBJ1-3; D is unclear. The CDR3 has 15 residues. With 1 base removed from V and 0 bases from J, the gap between germline ends came to 7 bases. In DNA, the CDR3 is TGTGCCAGCAGTTTAGTCAGCAGCTCTGGAAACACCATATATTTT. It yields the protein CASSLVSSSGNTIYF.

The chain couples TRBV2 to TRBJ1-2, with 8 nucleotides matching TRBD1. Losses at the gene ends were 6 bases for V and 6 bases for J; bases not matched to a gene: 9. This CDR3 contains 14 residues. CDR1 is SNHLY, CDR2 FYNNEI, per germline. The CDR3 loop reads CASRADRVIHGYTF. CDR3 DNA sequence: TGTGCCAGCAGGGCGGACAGGGTTATCCATGGCTACACCTTC. Complete variable domain (other parts from reference TRBV2 and TRBJ1-2): EPEVTQTPSHQVTQMGQEVILRCVPISNHLYFYWYRQILGQKVEFLVSFYNNEISEKSEIFDDQFSVERPDGSNFTLKIRSTKLEDSAMYFCASRADRVIHGYTFGSGTRLTVV.

The genes are TRBV12-3 or TRBV12-4 and TRBJ2-6, with no clear D. Trimming took off 7 bases at V and 2 bases at J, with 6 bases between the two ends. The CDR3 length is 13 residues. CDR3 DNA sequence: TGTGCCAGCATCATGACTGGGGCCAACGTCCTGACTTTC. This translates into CASIMTGANVLTF.

This chain joins TRBV24-1 and TRBJ2-1, with 8 positions matching TRBD2. CDR1 is KGHDR, CDR2 SFDVKD, per germline. V lost 9 bases and J lost 5; bases outside the gene matches: 11. The CDR3 covers 15 residues. The CDR3 nucleotides are TGTGCCACCCAGAGAACGGGGGGGACAAACAATGAGCAGTTCTTC. Amino acid sequence: CATQRTGGTNNEQFF.

This clonotype was seen just once. V gene TRBV6-5 combines with J gene TRBJ2-5; 11 nucleotides match TRBD1. Germline CDR1 MNHEY, CDR2 SVGAGI. After removal of 5 bases from V and 4 bases from J, the junction contained 6 bases not matched to a gene. The CDR3 runs to 15 residues. CDR3 protein: CASSIGQGARETQYF. In nucleotides, the CDR3 is TGTGCCAGCAGTATCGGACAGGGGGCCAGAGAGACCCAGTACTTC.

This clonotype was found once. This sequence joins TRBV11-1 and TRBJ2-5; D may match TRBD1 or TRBD2 (5 bases each). V shed 3 bases and J shed 2 bases, with 13 bases lying between them. The germline gives CDR1 SGHAT, CDR2 FQDESV (reference sequence). This CDR3 has 15 residues. This CDR3 reads CASSFGTGLQETQYF. CDR3 bases: TGTGCCAGCAGCTTCGGGACCGGGCTACAAGAGACCCAGTACTTC.

CDR3 residues: CASSQEGQGRSDTQYF. The CDR3 nucleotides read TGTGCCAGCAGCCAAGAGGGACAGGGGAGGTCAGATACGCAGTATTTT. J is TRBJ2-3 and V is TRBV4-2, with 10 nucleotides matching TRBD1. The CDR3 length is 16 residues. V gave up 0 bases and J gave up 4 bases; unmatched junction bases: 4. Germline values: CDR1 LGHNA, CDR2 YNFKEQ.

The CDR3, as DNA: TGTGCCAGCAGTGACCCTACCCGGGGGCGAACCACCGGGGAGCTGTTTTTT. This translates into CASSDPTRGRTTGELFF. The rearrangement uses TRBV2 and TRBJ2-2, with D perhaps matching TRBD1 or TRBD2 (6 bases each). CDR1 SNHLY and CDR2 FYNNEI come from the germline V gene. Deletions cut 3 bases from V and 4 bases from J, with 18 bases between. The CDR3 consists of 17 residues.

V usage is TRBV7-3 and J usage is TRBJ1-6; maybe TRBD1 (5 bases). Germline loops: CDR1 SGHTA, CDR2 FQGTGA. V was pared by 5 bases and J by 5 bases, with 10 bases between. CDR3 length: 14 amino acids. CDR3 coding DNA: TGTGCCAGCAGCCCCGGGGGGGATAATTCACCCCTCCACTTT. Translated, it gives CASSPGGDNSPLHF.

V is TRBV19 and J is TRBJ2-7; 9 bases match TRBD2. V lost 5 bases and J lost 2; bases outside the gene matches: 4. Germline loops: CDR1 LNHDA, CDR2 SQIVND (reference sequence). The CDR3 length is 14 residues. CDR3 DNA sequence: TGTGCCAGTAGTCCGGGACTAGCCACCTACGAGCAGTACTTC. Protein product: CASSPGLATYEQYF.

CDR3 nucleotide sequence: TGTGCCAGCAGCTCTAATCCCACGGACAGGCTCATGAACACTGAAGCTTTCTTT. Translated: CASSSNPTDRLMNTEAFF. The genes are TRBV9 and TRBJ1-1; 7 nucleotides match TRBD1. The CDR3 has 18 residues. V was pared by 4 bases and J by 0 bases, with 15 bases of the junction left unmatched. Germline V gives CDR1 SGDLS, CDR2 YYNGEE.

The chain is built from TRBV6-5 and TRBJ2-5; D not resolved. Trimming shortened V by 5 bases and J by 5 bases, and 24 bases separated the two germline ends. The CDR3 contains 17 residues. CDR1 and CDR2 (germline): MNHEY, SVGAGI. The CDR3 loop is CASSHFQIDQTTETQYF. In nucleotides, the CDR3 is TGTGCCAGCAGTCACTTCCAGATCGACCAGACAACGGAGACCCAGTACTTC.